These T cell receptor beta chains were read from a single sample in a study of regulatory T cells in long-lasting Graves disease. TCRdb re-called the multiplex PCR reads with MiXCR, one entry per CDR3 protein. Of around 480,000 distinct CDR3 sequences listed, around 15% were seen once; the top ten hold more than 9%. The sample was also linked to a second study, of T cells in Graves' hyperthyroidism and ophthalmopathy.

This specimen consisted of peripheral blood mononuclear cells (PBMCs), obtained at new diagnosis, from a patient treated with antithyroid drugs. These receptors came from a man aged 35 to 55 with Graves disease. Both conserved end residues are part of each CDR3. A D gene is named only where the DNA matches it firmly. Size is stated for part of the rows, as once, few or many counts, or as a class when the clone is expanded.

cdr3_nt: TGTGCCAGCAGTTCCCGACCGGGTAGAGGGGACGAGCAGTACTTC; cdr3_aa: CASSSRPGRGDEQYF; d_call: NA; clone_size: many; j_call: TRBJ2-7; cdr3_length: 15; v_call: TRBV28
cdr3_nt: TGCAGTGCTAGATTTCTCGCGGGAACTACAGATACGCAGTATTTT; cdr3_aa: CSARFLAGTTDTQYF; d_call: NA; clone_size: few; j_call: TRBJ2-3; cdr3_length: 15; v_call: TRBV20-1
cdr3_nt: TGTGCCAGCAGTTCCCCCCCGGGTAAAAATGAGCAGTTCTTC; cdr3_aa: CASSSPPGKNEQFF; d_call: NA; clone_size: NA; j_call: TRBJ2-1; cdr3_length: 14; v_call: TRBV12-3/TRBV12-4
cdr3_nt: TGTGCCAGCAGCCCCGGGACAAACCAAGAGACCCAGTACTTC; cdr3_aa: CASSPGTNQETQYF; d_call: NA; clone_size: many; j_call: TRBJ2-5; cdr3_length: 14; v_call: TRBV5-1
cdr3_nt: TGTGCCAGCAGTTTAGTCTGGCAGGGGGGGAAAGCTTTCTTT; cdr3_aa: CASSLVWQGGKAFF; d_call: TRBD1; clone_size: many; j_call: TRBJ1-1; cdr3_length: 14; v_call: TRBV28
cdr3_nt: TGTGCCAGCAGGAGACTAGCGGGAGGGTTCCAAGAGACCCAGTACTTC; cdr3_aa: CASRRLAGGFQETQYF; d_call: TRBD2; clone_size: many; j_call: TRBJ2-5; cdr3_length: 16; v_call: TRBV2
cdr3_nt: TGCGCCAGCAGATTAATCGAAGGAGGCTACACCTTC; cdr3_aa: CASRLIEGGYTF; d_call: NA; clone_size: NA; j_call: TRBJ1-2; cdr3_length: 12; v_call: TRBV10-2
cdr3_nt: TGCGCCAGCAGCGCGAGCACAGGGTTCGCTTTCTTT; cdr3_aa: CASSASTGFAFF; d_call: NA; clone_size: once; j_call: TRBJ1-1; cdr3_length: 12; v_call: TRBV5-1
cdr3_nt: TGTGCCAGCACCTCACAGAAGGGACTAGCGGTCGATACGCAGTATTTT; cdr3_aa: CASTSQKGLAVDTQYF; d_call: TRBD2; clone_size: many; j_call: TRBJ2-3; cdr3_length: 16; v_call: TRBV11-3
cdr3_nt: TGTGCCAGCAGTGATTCTGGGGGTCGATCGGCGGGTGGCTACACCTTC; cdr3_aa: CASSDSGGRSAGGYTF; d_call: NA; clone_size: few; j_call: TRBJ1-2; cdr3_length: 16; v_call: TRBV2
cdr3_nt: TGCGCCAGCAGCCAAGATCGGCAGGGGGCGTCAGGGGCCAACGTCCTGACTTTC; cdr3_aa: CASSQDRQGASGANVLTF; d_call: TRBD1; clone_size: NA; j_call: TRBJ2-6; cdr3_length: 18; v_call: TRBV4-1
cdr3_nt: TGTGCCAGCAGCCAACCCAATGGGGGGCGGAACAATGAGCAGTTCTTC; cdr3_aa: CASSQPNGGRNNEQFF; d_call: NA; clone_size: NA; j_call: TRBJ2-1; cdr3_length: 16; v_call: TRBV3-1
cdr3_nt: TGTGCCAGCAGTGGAGCGCCGGCGAACACTGAAGCTTTCTTT; cdr3_aa: CASSGAPANTEAFF; d_call: NA; clone_size: NA; j_call: TRBJ1-1; cdr3_length: 14; v_call: TRBV6-1
cdr3_nt: TGTGCCACCAGTGATCAGGGCAGGGGGGGAAGTGAGCAGTTCTTC; cdr3_aa: CATSDQGRGGSEQFF; d_call: NA; clone_size: NA; j_call: TRBJ2-1; cdr3_length: 15; v_call: TRBV24-1
cdr3_nt: TGCGCCAGCAGCATGGGCGACCGAGGGGGCTACACCTTC; cdr3_aa: CASSMGDRGGYTF; d_call: NA; clone_size: NA; j_call: TRBJ1-2; cdr3_length: 13; v_call: TRBV5-1
cdr3_nt: TGCAGTGCTTCCGGACAGAGCTCCTACGAGCAGTACTTC; cdr3_aa: CSASGQSSYEQYF; d_call: NA; clone_size: many; j_call: TRBJ2-7; cdr3_length: 13; v_call: TRBV20-1
cdr3_nt: TGTGCCAGCAGCTCCTCGTCACAGGGAGGTACGCAGTATTTT; cdr3_aa: CASSSSSQGGTQYF; d_call: NA; clone_size: many; j_call: TRBJ2-3; cdr3_length: 14; v_call: TRBV9
cdr3_nt: TGTGCCAGCAGCTTCGGGGCAGGGGGCAAGACCGGGGAGCTGTTTTTT; cdr3_aa: CASSFGAGGKTGELFF; d_call: TRBD1; clone_size: many; j_call: TRBJ2-2; cdr3_length: 16; v_call: TRBV5-1
cdr3_nt: TGTGCCAGCAGCTTCGGGGCTAGCGGGACCTACGAGCAGTACTTC; cdr3_aa: CASSFGASGTYEQYF; d_call: TRBD2; clone_size: NA; j_call: TRBJ2-7; cdr3_length: 15; v_call: TRBV5-4
cdr3_nt: TGTGCCACCAGTGACCCGGTTACAGGTGGTCAGCCCCAGCATTTT; cdr3_aa: CATSDPVTGGQPQHF; d_call: NA; clone_size: many; j_call: TRBJ1-5; cdr3_length: 15; v_call: TRBV24-1
cdr3_nt: TGCGCCGGCAGCTTGGAGCCAGACGGTAGCAATCAGCCCCAGCATTTT; cdr3_aa: CAGSLEPDGSNQPQHF; d_call: NA; clone_size: few; j_call: TRBJ1-5; cdr3_length: 16; v_call: TRBV5-1
cdr3_nt: TGTGCCAGCAGTGCAGGCCAGCAAGAGACCCAGTACTTC; cdr3_aa: CASSAGQQETQYF; d_call: NA; clone_size: NA; j_call: TRBJ2-5; cdr3_length: 13; v_call: TRBV2
cdr3_nt: TGTGCCAGCAGTTACCCAGGCCGAAGGGGCGAGCAGTACTTC; cdr3_aa: CASSYPGRRGEQYF; d_call: NA; clone_size: many; j_call: TRBJ2-7; cdr3_length: 14; v_call: TRBV6-9
cdr3_nt: TGTGCCATCAGTGGTCGGGACTCATCATTCGCTTTCTTT; cdr3_aa: CAISGRDSSFAFF; d_call: NA; clone_size: many; j_call: TRBJ1-1; cdr3_length: 13; v_call: TRBV10-3
cdr3_nt: TGCAGTGGGAGGGCTGGGACGACCGGGGGGCTGTTTTTT; cdr3_aa: CSGRAGTTGGLFF; d_call: NA; clone_size: NA; j_call: TRBJ2-2; cdr3_length: 13; v_call: TRBV20-1
cdr3_nt: TGCGCCAGCAGCCTCACACGACAGACCATTCAGTACTTC; cdr3_aa: CASSLTRQTIQYF; d_call: NA; clone_size: NA; j_call: TRBJ2-4; cdr3_length: 13; v_call: TRBV5-1
cdr3_nt: TGTGCCAGCAGTTTGGTTGTGGGCGGATACAATGAGCAGTTCTTC; cdr3_aa: CASSLVVGGYNEQFF; d_call: NA; clone_size: many; j_call: TRBJ2-1; cdr3_length: 15; v_call: TRBV28
cdr3_nt: TGTGCCGGCACCACAGGAACCCTCACAGAGACCCAGTACTTC; cdr3_aa: CAGTTGTLTETQYF; d_call: NA; clone_size: few; j_call: TRBJ2-5; cdr3_length: 14; v_call: TRBV28
cdr3_nt: TGTGCCAGCAGCCCAGCTGGGTTGGACGCAGATACGCAGTATTTT; cdr3_aa: CASSPAGLDADTQYF; d_call: NA; clone_size: many; j_call: TRBJ2-3; cdr3_length: 15; v_call: TRBV7-3
cdr3_nt: TGTGCCTGGAACCCGAAGCACGTCGACGAGCAGTACTTC; cdr3_aa: CAWNPKHVDEQYF; d_call: NA; clone_size: many; j_call: TRBJ2-7; cdr3_length: 13; v_call: TRBV30
cdr3_nt: TGTGCCACCAGCGATCGGGACAGGGGTGGCATTCAGTACTTC; cdr3_aa: CATSDRDRGGIQYF; d_call: TRBD1; clone_size: few; j_call: TRBJ2-4; cdr3_length: 14; v_call: TRBV24-1
cdr3_nt: TGTGCCAGCATTAAGGAGAGGACTAGGATCCTAGCTAGCACAGATACGCAGTATTTT; cdr3_aa: CASIKERTRILASTDTQYF; d_call: TRBD2; clone_size: many; j_call: TRBJ2-3; cdr3_length: 19; v_call: TRBV2
cdr3_nt: TGCAGTGCTAGAGATGGTAGCGGGAGGGCCCCCGAGCAGTACTTC; cdr3_aa: CSARDGSGRAPEQYF; d_call: TRBD2; clone_size: many; j_call: TRBJ2-7; cdr3_length: 15; v_call: TRBV20-1
cdr3_nt: TGCAGTGCTAGAGAGGGATTTTACAATGAGCAGTTCTTC; cdr3_aa: CSAREGFYNEQFF; d_call: NA; clone_size: NA; j_call: TRBJ2-1; cdr3_length: 13; v_call: TRBV20-1
cdr3_nt: TGTGCCAGCAGTTTATTCCCGGGGGCCAACACTGAAGCTTTCTTT; cdr3_aa: CASSLFPGANTEAFF; d_call: NA; clone_size: many; j_call: TRBJ1-1; cdr3_length: 15; v_call: TRBV28
cdr3_nt: TGTGCCAGCAGTGGGAACAGGGTTGCCCAGTACTTC; cdr3_aa: CASSGNRVAQYF; d_call: NA; clone_size: NA; j_call: TRBJ2-5; cdr3_length: 12; v_call: TRBV6-2/TRBV6-3
cdr3_nt: TGTGCCAGCAGCTACAGGGAAGGGGATACGCAGTATTTT; cdr3_aa: CASSYREGDTQYF; d_call: NA; clone_size: many; j_call: TRBJ2-3; cdr3_length: 13; v_call: TRBV7-3
cdr3_nt: TGTGCCAGCAGTGAAAGGCAGGGGAGCAATCAGCCCCAGCATTTT; cdr3_aa: CASSERQGSNQPQHF; d_call: NA; clone_size: NA; j_call: TRBJ1-5; cdr3_length: 15; v_call: TRBV2
cdr3_nt: TGTGCCAGCAGCCCCGGACTAGCGGCATCCTACGAGCAGTACTTC; cdr3_aa: CASSPGLAASYEQYF; d_call: TRBD2; clone_size: many; j_call: TRBJ2-7; cdr3_length: 15; v_call: TRBV7-2
cdr3_nt: TGTGCCAGCAGCTCATCTGGGGGAGGTCGGTCCTACAATGAGCAGTTCTTC; cdr3_aa: CASSSSGGGRSYNEQFF; d_call: NA; clone_size: few; j_call: TRBJ2-1; cdr3_length: 17; v_call: TRBV7-9
cdr3_nt: TGTGCCAGCAGCCAACAGGGATACGGGGAGCTGTTTTTT; cdr3_aa: CASSQQGYGELFF; d_call: NA; clone_size: many; j_call: TRBJ2-2; cdr3_length: 13; v_call: TRBV3-1
cdr3_nt: TGTGCCAGCCGGCCCAGCGGGAGTTATGAGCAGTTCTTC; cdr3_aa: CASRPSGSYEQFF; d_call: TRBD2; clone_size: NA; j_call: TRBJ2-1; cdr3_length: 13; v_call: TRBV14
cdr3_nt: TGTGCCAGCAGACCAGGACTAGCGAACACCGGGGAGCTGTTTTTT; cdr3_aa: CASRPGLANTGELFF; d_call: TRBD2; clone_size: NA; j_call: TRBJ2-2; cdr3_length: 15; v_call: TRBV7-9
cdr3_nt: TGTGCCAGCAGTTTATTCCCTAGCGGGAGGGGGGAGACCCAGTACTTC; cdr3_aa: CASSLFPSGRGETQYF; d_call: TRBD2; clone_size: many; j_call: TRBJ2-5; cdr3_length: 16; v_call: TRBV27
cdr3_nt: TGTGCCAGCAAACGGGTGGGGGAAGAGCAGTACTTC; cdr3_aa: CASKRVGEEQYF; d_call: NA; clone_size: many; j_call: TRBJ2-7; cdr3_length: 12; v_call: TRBV2
cdr3_nt: TGCGCCAGCAGCTTGGGACTAGCGGGAAGGCATGAGCAGTTCTTC; cdr3_aa: CASSLGLAGRHEQFF; d_call: TRBD2; clone_size: many; j_call: TRBJ2-1; cdr3_length: 15; v_call: TRBV5-1
cdr3_nt: TGTGCCAGCAGAGCTTGGGGACAGGGGGTGACCCAGTACTTC; cdr3_aa: CASRAWGQGVTQYF; d_call: TRBD1; clone_size: NA; j_call: TRBJ2-5; cdr3_length: 14; v_call: TRBV2
cdr3_nt: TGTGCCAGCAGCTTAGGTTATCCAGGGGGCGCGAAGAACAATGAGCAGTTCTTC; cdr3_aa: CASSLGYPGGAKNNEQFF; d_call: TRBD1; clone_size: many; j_call: TRBJ2-1; cdr3_length: 18; v_call: TRBV7-2
cdr3_nt: TGTGCCAGCAGCTTGACAGGGGACGCATATGGCTACACCTTC; cdr3_aa: CASSLTGDAYGYTF; d_call: TRBD1; clone_size: few; j_call: TRBJ1-2; cdr3_length: 14; v_call: TRBV7-6
cdr3_nt: TGCGCCAGCAGCTTATCGGGAGCGTCCGCAGATACGCAGTATTTT; cdr3_aa: CASSLSGASADTQYF; d_call: NA; clone_size: many; j_call: TRBJ2-3; cdr3_length: 15; v_call: TRBV5-1
cdr3_nt: TGTGCCAGCAGTGAAGCGCTAGGGGGCCAGGAGTTCTTC; cdr3_aa: CASSEALGGQEFF; d_call: TRBD1; clone_size: few; j_call: TRBJ2-1; cdr3_length: 13; v_call: TRBV2
cdr3_nt: TGCAGTGCTAGAGACAGGGTCCAAGAGACCCAGTACTTC; cdr3_aa: CSARDRVQETQYF; d_call: NA; clone_size: many; j_call: TRBJ2-5; cdr3_length: 13; v_call: TRBV20-1
cdr3_nt: TGTGCCAGCATTCAACTTGGGACAGCCGTCTCGAGCACTGAAGCTTTCTTT; cdr3_aa: CASIQLGTAVSSTEAFF; d_call: TRBD1; clone_size: many; j_call: TRBJ1-1; cdr3_length: 17; v_call: TRBV2
cdr3_nt: TGTGCCAGCAGCCGACAGGGGGCCACCCAATCACCCCTCCACTTT; cdr3_aa: CASSRQGATQSPLHF; d_call: TRBD1; clone_size: few; j_call: TRBJ1-6; cdr3_length: 15; v_call: TRBV12-3/TRBV12-4
cdr3_nt: TGTGCCAGCAGACAAAAGAGGACAGGGTCCTTCGGCGAGCAGTACTTC; cdr3_aa: CASRQKRTGSFGEQYF; d_call: TRBD1; clone_size: few; j_call: TRBJ2-7; cdr3_length: 16; v_call: TRBV28
cdr3_nt: TGCAGTGCCGTGGGACAGGAGAACACCGGGGAGCTGTTTTTT; cdr3_aa: CSAVGQENTGELFF; d_call: TRBD1; clone_size: many; j_call: TRBJ2-2; cdr3_length: 14; v_call: TRBV20-1
cdr3_nt: TGTGCCAGCAGCCCCACGGACTACAATGAGCAGTTCTTC; cdr3_aa: CASSPTDYNEQFF; d_call: NA; clone_size: many; j_call: TRBJ2-1; cdr3_length: 13; v_call: TRBV7-2
cdr3_nt: TGTGCCAGCACCAAAGCGGGGGGGAGCTCCTACGAGCAGTACTTC; cdr3_aa: CASTKAGGSSYEQYF; d_call: TRBD2; clone_size: NA; j_call: TRBJ2-7; cdr3_length: 15; v_call: TRBV7-9
cdr3_nt: TGTGCCAGTAGGAAACGATCAGGACTAGCGGGAGTCTCCTACAATGAGCAGTTCTTC; cdr3_aa: CASRKRSGLAGVSYNEQFF; d_call: TRBD2; clone_size: NA; j_call: TRBJ2-1; cdr3_length: 19; v_call: TRBV19
cdr3_nt: TGCAGCGGGGGACAGCACACCGGGGAGCTGTTTTTT; cdr3_aa: CSGGQHTGELFF; d_call: TRBD1; clone_size: NA; j_call: TRBJ2-2; cdr3_length: 12; v_call: TRBV29-1